The 9 T cell receptor beta chains presented below share a single source sample, sequenced in a study of CD8+ T cells in alopecia areata. The sequencing template was cDNA reverse transcribed from extracted RNA. The table came from immunoSEQ multiplex PCR; TCRdb's copy has only in-frame clones and leaves some out. The sample comprises about 110,000 clones, 45% to 60% of which are singletons, and 20% to 30% rests with the top ten. Material for sequencing was NKG2D-low CD8+ T cells sorted from blood. These TCRs come from a human donor with alopecia areata.

The V and J genes are TRBV23-1 and TRBJ1-2, with D unclear. TRBV23-1 is assigned to the ORF class and has an uncertain function. The length of the CDR3 is 13 residues. The V end was cut by 1 base, the J end by 6 bases, with 9 bases between. DNA for the CDR3: TGCGCCAGCAGTCAATTGAAGAAGAATGGCTACACCTTC. Its protein product is CASSQLKKNGYTF.

This clone was counted only a few times. The chain carries TRBV23-1 and TRBJ2-7, with 8 bases fitting TRBD2. TRBV23-1 carries the ORF label, with uncertain function. Losses at the gene ends were 2 bases for V and 6 bases for J; bases not matched to a gene: 12. This CDR3 comprises 16 residues. The CDR3 nucleotides are TGCGCCAGCAGTCAAAGTTTACCGGCTAGCGGGTGCGAGCAGTACTTC. Amino acid sequence: CASSQSLPASGCEQYF.

A few counts support this clone. The chain recombines TRBV27 with TRBJ2-5; D is ambiguous. V lost 4 bases to trimming and J lost 3 bases, with 15 bases between them. From germline, CDR1 is MNHEY and CDR2 SMNVEV (reference sequence). This CDR3 region has 15 residues. The chain's CDR3 is CASSSTPRSKETQYF. CDR3 nucleotide sequence: TGTGCCAGCAGTTCTACCCCCAGGTCTAAAGAGACCCAGTACTTC.

The chain recombines TRBV10-3 with TRBJ2-1; 8 positions match TRBD2. The CDR3 loop spans 16 amino acids. The germline gives CDR1 ENHRY, CDR2 SYGVKD. The junction had 15 bases not matched to a gene; V was cut back by 7 bases and J by 7 bases. CDR3 coding DNA: TGTGCCATCAAGAAGAACTGGGCGGGAGGAATGAATGAGCAGTTCTTC. It yields the protein CAIKKNWAGGMNEQFF.

The CDR3 DNA sequence: TGTGCCAGCAGCCAAAAGGGGTCCTACGAGCAGTACTTC. Translated: CASSQKGSYEQYF. The chain employs TRBV7-9 and TRBJ2-7; D is perhaps TRBD1 (5 bases). V lost 5 bases to trimming and J lost 1 base, with 9 bases between them. The germline V gene has CDR1 SEHNR and CDR2 FQNEAQ (reference sequence). The CDR3 loop spans 13 amino acids.

In its sample, this clone was seen a few times. This chain connects TRBV7-2 to TRBJ2-4; D gene uncertain. V lost 3 bases to trimming and J lost 0 bases, with 9 bases between them. This CDR3 has 15 residues. Germline CDR1 reads SGHTA; CDR2 reads FQGNSA. As DNA, the CDR3 is TGTGCCAGCAGCTTCCGGAATCTAGCCAAAAACATTCAGTACTTC. It is translated as CASSFRNLAKNIQYF.

The V call is TRBV6-5, the J call TRBJ1-1; D might be TRBD1 (5 bases). The CDR3 covers 13 residues. Trimming shortened V by 7 bases and J by 13 bases, and 22 bases separated the two germline ends. Germline V gene sequence: CDR1 MNHEY, CDR2 SVGAGI. The CDR3: CASNALGGSNGFF. As DNA, the CDR3 is TGTGCCAGCAACGCCTTGGGGGGGTCGAACGGTTTCTTT.

The chain employs TRBV5-1 and TRBJ2-3, with D possibly TRBD2 on 6 matching bases. Germline V lookup: CDR1 SGHRS, CDR2 YFSETQ. The CDR3 is made up of 16 amino acids. Trimming stripped 1 base from V and 0 bases from J, with 12 bases between. The CDR3 DNA reads as TGCGCCAGCAGCTTGTTTTCACTAGCCAGCACAGATACGCAGTATTTT. It yields the protein CASSLFSLASTDTQYF.

This clone was detected only a few times. CDR3 sequence reads: CASSVGLGNYGYTF. CDR3 sequence (DNA): TGTGCCAGCAGCGTCGGACTGGGGAACTATGGCTACACCTTC. The V and J genes are TRBV11-2 and TRBJ1-2; D gene uncertain. CDR3 size: 14 residues. The germline V gene encodes CDR1 SGHAT and CDR2 FQNNGV. V was pared by 5 bases and J by 2 bases, with 12 bases between.